These 22 T cell receptor beta chains were all obtained from the same sample, sequenced in a study of blood T cell repertoires in COVID-19. Profiling relied on immunoSEQ multiplex PCR, and the TCRdb table lists in-frame clones only, not all of them. The top ten clones hold about 4% of a sample with about 160,000 clones, roughly 72% of them seen once. Specimen: peripheral blood. The receptors derive from a woman aged 80 or older with acute or convalescent COVID-19.

V and J are TRBV7-3 and TRBJ1-2; D is possibly TRBD1 (6 bases). V lost 5 bases, J lost 4 bases, and 11 bases lay in between. CDR3 length: 13 amino acids. Germline CDR1 is SGHTA and CDR2 is FQGTGA. The CDR3 DNA sequence: TGTGCCAGCAGCCCAGGGGTAGGCTATGGCTACACCTTC. Translation gives CASSPGVGYGYTF.

CDR3 residues: CASSFGQGDNSPLHF. The CDR3 coding sequence is TGTGCCAGCAGCTTCGGACAGGGGGACAATTCACCCCTCCACTTT. The chain links TRBV7-9 to TRBJ1-6; 10 bases are shared with TRBD1. The CDR3 consists of 15 residues. J gave up 7 bases and V 3 bases, and 3 bases lay outside the gene matches. Germline CDR1 reads SEHNR; CDR2 reads FQNEAQ (reference sequence).

This chain connects TRBV4-2 to TRBJ1-1; unclear D gene. Looked up from germline, CDR1 is LGHNA and CDR2 is YNFKEQ. V was cut by 8 bases and J by 0 bases, with 13 bases left in between. The CDR3 contains 14 residues. CDR3 DNA sequence: TGTGCCAGCCGACCAACTGACATGAACACTGAAGCTTTCTTT. Amino acid sequence: CASRPTDMNTEAFF.

The chain links TRBV19 to TRBJ2-1; D is uncertain. The CDR3 runs 12 residues. Trimming took off 3 bases at V and 8 bases at J, with 8 bases between the two ends. Germline lookup yields CDR1 LNHDA and CDR2 SQIVND (reference sequence). The CDR3 DNA sequence: TGTGCCAGTAGTATGAGTCGCGATGAGCAGTTCTTC. Encoded protein: CASSMSRDEQFF. Combining the CDR3 with reference TRBV19 and TRBJ2-1 gives the whole variable domain DGGITQSPKYLFRKEGQNVTLSCEQNLNHDAMYWYRQDPGQGLRLIYYSQIVNDFQKGDIAEGYSVSREKKESFPLTVTSAQKNPTAFYLCASSMSRDEQFFGPGTRLTVL.

The rearrangement joins TRBV19 to TRBJ1-1; D gene uncertain. The CDR3 consists of 12 residues. V shed 8 bases and J shed 1 base, with 8 bases lying between them. Germline V gives CDR1 LNHDA, CDR2 SQIVND (reference sequence). Here the CDR3 reads CASQKKNTEAFF. In DNA form, the CDR3 reads TGTGCCAGTCAGAAGAAGAACACTGAAGCTTTCTTT.

The chain couples TRBV6-2 or TRBV6-3 to TRBJ1-3; no reliable D call. This CDR3 contains 11 residues. V was cut by 8 bases and J by 4 bases, with 6 bases left in between. Per the germline V gene, CDR1 is MNHEY and CDR2 is SVGEGT. CDR3 region: CASGSGNTIYF. The DNA of the CDR3 is TGTGCCAGCGGTTCAGGAAACACCATATATTTT.

CDR3 bases: TGTGCCAGCAGCTTAGGTACCTCGACGGGGGGGCTTAATGAGCAGTTCTTC. The encoded protein is CASSLGTSTGGLNEQFF. The genes are TRBV11-3 and TRBJ2-1, with 8 bases aligning to TRBD2. The CDR3 contains 17 residues. Germline loops: CDR1 SGHNT, CDR2 YENEEA. V lost 1 base to trimming and J lost 7 bases; unmatched junction nucleotides: 12.

V gene TRBV9 combines with J gene TRBJ2-1, with a weak D call TRBD1 (6 bases). Germline CDR1 SGDLS, CDR2 YYNGEE. The CDR3 consists of 12 residues. Trimming left V 3 bases short and J 8 bases short, with 9 bases between. CDR3 DNA: TGTGCCAGCAGCGCCGCAGGGGATGAGCAGTTCTTC. It encodes CASSAAGDEQFF.

Of note for this clone: Other nucleotide sequences in the sample specify the same CDR3. The chain recombines TRBV30 with TRBJ1-5; D is ambiguous. The CDR3 length is 13 residues. V gave up 2 bases and J gave up 5 bases, with 10 bases separating them. The germline V gene has CDR1 GTSNPN and CDR2 SVGIG (reference sequence). The CDR3 DNA reads TGTGCCTGGAGTAAGGGAGGAGATCAGCCCCAGCATTTT. Amino acid sequence: CAWSKGGDQPQHF. The whole variable domain, filled in from reference TRBV30 and TRBJ1-5, reads SQTIHQWPATLVQPVGSPLSLECTVEGTSNPNLYWYRQAAGRGLQLLFYSVGIGQISSEVPQNLSASRPQDRQFILSSKKLLLSDSGFYLCAWSKGGDQPQHFGDGTRLSIL.

The chain joins TRBV10-1 to TRBJ1-2; D unresolved. The CDR3 totals 13 residues. CDR1 WNHNN and CDR2 SYGVQD come from the germline V gene (reference sequence). With 0 bases removed from V and 2 bases from J, the gap between germline ends came to 4 bases. The CDR3 protein is CASSESSNYGYTF. The CDR3, as DNA: TGCGCCAGCAGTGAGTCTAGCAACTATGGCTACACCTTC.

The chain combines TRBV11-2 with TRBJ1-6, with 9 bases aligning to TRBD1. With V trimmed by 5 bases and J by 7 bases, 9 bases remained unmatched. Germline assignment: CDR1 SGHAT and CDR2 FQNNGV. The CDR3 loop spans 16 amino acids. In nucleotides, the CDR3 is TGTGCCAGCAGCAGCACGGGACAGGGTGGCAATTCACCCCTCCACTTT. Translation gives CASSSTGQGGNSPLHF.

The chain couples TRBV14 to TRBJ2-1; D may be TRBD1 (5 bases). The CDR3 is made up of 13 amino acids. Germline CDR1 SGHDN, CDR2 FVKESK. V lost 4 bases and J 7 bases, leaving 11 bases between the germline ends. CDR3 amino acids: CASSPQVLNEQFF. As DNA, the CDR3 is TGTGCCAGCAGCCCACAGGTTCTGAATGAGCAGTTCTTC.

The rearrangement uses TRBV19 and TRBJ1-2; D is uncertain. Germline V lookup: CDR1 LNHDA, CDR2 SQIVND (reference sequence). Trimming pared 3 bases from V and 8 bases from J, leaving 16 bases between. The CDR3 contains 14 residues. The CDR3 region is CASSIGRATRGYTF. The CDR3 bases are TGTGCCAGTAGTATCGGGAGGGCCACAAGGGGCTACACCTTC.

The chain is built from TRBV9 and TRBJ2-3, with 8 bases aligning to TRBD1. V trimming: 4 bases; J trimming: 7 bases; junction bases outside the gene matches: 8. CDR3 size: 14 residues. Germline V lookup: CDR1 SGDLS, CDR2 YYNGEE. The CDR3 DNA reads TGTGCCAGCAGCCCCGGACAGGGAGTGAATACGCAGTATTTT. Encoded protein: CASSPGQGVNTQYF. Drawing the rest from reference TRBV9 and TRBJ2-3, the complete variable domain is DSGVTQTPKHLITATGQRVTLRCSPRSGDLSVYWYQQSLDQGLQFLIQYYNGEERAKGNILERFSAQQFPDLHSELNLSSLELGDSALYFCASSPGQGVNTQYFGPGTRLTVL.

V usage is TRBV24-1 and J usage is TRBJ2-5; 7 bases map to TRBD1. Germline V gene lookup returns CDR1 KGHDR and CDR2 SFDVKD. V lost 6 bases to trimming and J lost 4 bases; unmatched junction nucleotides: 4. This CDR3 has 13 residues. The CDR3 nucleotides read TGTGCCACCAGTAGGGGGCAGGGAGAGACCCAGTACTTC. It specifies CATSRGQGETQYF.

In regard to this clone: The junction differs from germline at one of its ends, possibly a read error. The V and J genes are TRBV18 and TRBJ1-1; D may be TRBD1 (6 bases). Germline CDR1 is KGHSH and CDR2 is LQKENI. The CDR3 is made up of 15 amino acids. The CDR3 spells CASSPQGLMNTEAFF. In nucleotides, the CDR3 is TGTGCCAGCTCGCCACAGGGACTCATGAACACTGAAGCTTTCTTT. Drawing the rest from reference TRBV18 and TRBJ1-1, the complete variable domain is NAGVMQNPRHLVRRRGQEARLRCSPMKGHSHVYWYRQLPEEGLKFMVYLQKENIIDESGMPKERFSAEFPKEGPSILRIQQVVRGDSAAYFCASSPQGLMNTEAFFGQGTRLTVV.

The chain combines TRBV2 with TRBJ2-7; D is undetermined. V was trimmed by 0 bases and J by 4 bases, leaving 10 bases between them. There are 14 residues in the CDR3. CDR1 SNHLY and CDR2 FYNNEI come from the germline V gene. For the CDR3, the DNA is TGTGCCAGCAGTGAAGCGCAGAGGAGATACGAGCAGTACTTC. Encoded protein: CASSEAQRRYEQYF.

This clone was found once. The chain has TRBV28 and TRBJ1-3; weak D call: TRBD1 (5 bases). The germline V gene has CDR1 MDHEN and CDR2 SYDVKM. Trimming shortened V by 6 bases and J by 4 bases, and 16 bases separated the two germline ends. The CDR3 sequence is 15 residues long. CDR3 region: CASRPPGGNGNTIYF. The CDR3 DNA follows: TGTGCCAGCAGGCCTCCGGGGGGTAACGGAAACACCATATATTTT.

The rearrangement links TRBV13 to TRBJ2-7; TRBD2 aligns across 10 bases. Germline assignment: CDR1 PRHDT and CDR2 FYEKMQ (reference sequence). The CDR3 is made up of 18 amino acids. With V trimmed by 3 bases and J by 6 bases, 17 bases remained unmatched. The CDR3 is CASSFHQSASGGFGEQYF. In DNA, the CDR3 is TGTGCCAGCAGCTTCCATCAGTCGGCTAGCGGGGGCTTTGGCGAGCAGTACTTC.

This clone showed up just a few times. This chain links TRBV28 with TRBJ1-2; D not resolved. The CDR3 runs 14 residues. Trimming took 5 bases from V and 2 from J, leaving 12 bases between them. CDR1 MDHEN and CDR2 SYDVKM come from the germline V gene. The CDR3 sequence is CASSTYTENYGYTF. The CDR3 DNA reads as TGTGCCAGCAGTACATACACAGAGAACTATGGCTACACCTTC.

The V and J genes are TRBV5-1 and TRBJ1-6, with TRBD1 matching over 8 bases. CDR1 SGHRS and CDR2 YFSETQ come from the germline V gene. Losses at the gene ends were 4 bases for V and 3 bases for J; bases not matched to a gene: 3. The CDR3 sequence is 15 residues long. The CDR3 is CASSPGTGYNSPLHF. The CDR3 nucleotides are TGCGCCAGCAGCCCAGGGACAGGCTATAATTCACCCCTCCACTTT.

The table lists this clone with a few counts. This chain connects TRBV7-8 to TRBJ2-1, with D unresolved. The germline V gene has CDR1 SGHVS and CDR2 FQNEAQ. This CDR3 region has 11 residues. V was clipped by 5 bases and J by 9 bases, with 8 bases between them. This chain's CDR3 is CASSKGGEQFF. The CDR3, as DNA: TGTGCCAGCAGCAAAGGCGGTGAGCAGTTCTTC.